A selection of T cell receptor beta chains follows, all from one sample in a study of CD8 T cells in Susac syndrome. TCRdb reprocessed the immunoSEQ multiplex PCR reads with MiXCR, giving one entry per CDR3 protein. The table lists around 280,000 distinct CDR3 sequences, just over 90% of them singletons. The sequenced sample was CD4+ T cells from PBMCs. The receptor set was obtained from a human donor with multiple sclerosis. The CDR3 runs from the conserved cysteine through the conserved F or W. Fields, in order: CDR3 DNA, CDR3 protein, V gene, clone size, D gene, J gene. D genes are given only for firm matches. Rows may omit the clone size; those that give it use once, few, many or a size class.

cdr3_nt: TGTGCCAGCAGCCCTAGGGGGATTTTACTGACCGGGGAGCTGTTTTTT
cdr3_aa: CASSPRGILLTGELFF
v_call: TRBV27
clone_size: -
d_call: -
j_call: TRBJ2-2

cdr3_nt: TGTGCCAGCAGCCGACCCCCAGGGACGGACTATGGCTACACCTTC
cdr3_aa: CASSRPPGTDYGYTF
v_call: TRBV7-2
clone_size: -
d_call: -
j_call: TRBJ1-2

cdr3_nt: TGTGCCAGCAGCGCAGGACCCGAGGGAGTTGAGCAGTTCTTC
cdr3_aa: CASSAGPEGVEQFF
v_call: TRBV9
clone_size: -
d_call: -
j_call: TRBJ2-1

cdr3_nt: TGTGCCAGCAGCTTAGAGACCCGAGGGAACACTGAAGCTTTCTTT
cdr3_aa: CASSLETRGNTEAFF
v_call: TRBV7-6
clone_size: -
d_call: -
j_call: TRBJ1-1

cdr3_nt: TGCAGTGCTCACCCCTTAAGCGGGAGACAGGCCGGCACAGATACGCAGTATTTT
cdr3_aa: CSAHPLSGRQAGTDTQYF
v_call: TRBV20-1
clone_size: -
d_call: TRBD2
j_call: TRBJ2-3

cdr3_nt: TGTGCCAGTAGTATCGGCCCTTGGGGGCAGGCGTCCTACGAGCAGTACTTC
cdr3_aa: CASSIGPWGQASYEQYF
v_call: TRBV19
clone_size: -
d_call: -
j_call: TRBJ2-7

cdr3_nt: TGTGCCAGCAGCCAACCCTCGCGGGGCGATACGCAGTATTTT
cdr3_aa: CASSQPSRGDTQYF
v_call: TRBV7-9
clone_size: -
d_call: -
j_call: TRBJ2-3

cdr3_nt: TGCAGTGCCTCAATCGACACCAATCACCCCCAGCATTTT
cdr3_aa: CSASIDTNHPQHF
v_call: TRBV20-1
clone_size: -
d_call: -
j_call: TRBJ1-5

cdr3_nt: TGTGCCAGCAGCTTAGGATATACATCAACTAATGAAAAACTGTTTTTT
cdr3_aa: CASSLGYTSTNEKLFF
v_call: TRBV7-2
clone_size: -
d_call: -
j_call: TRBJ1-4

cdr3_nt: TGTGCCAGCAGCCCGCGGGAGTCCGGGGAGCTGTTTTTT
cdr3_aa: CASSPRESGELFF
v_call: TRBV12-3/TRBV12-4
clone_size: -
d_call: TRBD2
j_call: TRBJ2-2

cdr3_nt: TGTGCCAGCAGGGGACAGGGGCCCTCTCTACCCCAGCATTTT
cdr3_aa: CASRGQGPSLPQHF
v_call: TRBV12-3/TRBV12-4
clone_size: -
d_call: TRBD1
j_call: TRBJ1-5

cdr3_nt: TGTGCCAGCAGCTGGAACGGACAGACTGAAGCTTTCTTT
cdr3_aa: CASSWNGQTEAFF
v_call: TRBV7-9
clone_size: -
d_call: -
j_call: TRBJ1-1

cdr3_nt: TGCGGCGGACGAGTTACGGGGGTAGATACGCAGTATTTT
cdr3_aa: CGGRVTGVDTQYF
v_call: TRBV20-1
clone_size: -
d_call: -
j_call: TRBJ2-3

cdr3_nt: TGTGCCAGCAGCTTAGATCACGGCCCCAACAATGAGCAGTTCTTC
cdr3_aa: CASSLDHGPNNEQFF
v_call: TRBV11-2
clone_size: -
d_call: -
j_call: TRBJ2-1

cdr3_nt: TGCAGTGCCATTCCCGGGCAGGCCTATGGCTACACCTTC
cdr3_aa: CSAIPGQAYGYTF
v_call: TRBV20-1
clone_size: -
d_call: -
j_call: TRBJ1-2

cdr3_nt: TGTGCCAGCAGTACCCGACAGGAAATGTATCAGTCCCAGCATTTT
cdr3_aa: CASSTRQEMYQSQHF
v_call: TRBV6-5
clone_size: once
d_call: -
j_call: TRBJ1-5

cdr3_nt: TGTGCCAGCAGCGTTACAGGGGGCCGGCCTAATGAAAAACTGTTTTTT
cdr3_aa: CASSVTGGRPNEKLFF
v_call: TRBV9
clone_size: -
d_call: TRBD1
j_call: TRBJ1-4

cdr3_nt: TGTGCCACCAGCAGAGATGGGGAGGACGAGCAGTACTTC
cdr3_aa: CATSRDGEDEQYF
v_call: TRBV15
clone_size: -
d_call: -
j_call: TRBJ2-7

cdr3_nt: TGTGCCAGCGTACGCGGAAGGGATCAGCCCCAGCATTTT
cdr3_aa: CASVRGRDQPQHF
v_call: TRBV2
clone_size: -
d_call: -
j_call: TRBJ1-5

cdr3_nt: TGTGCCAGCAGTTACCAGCCCGGGACAGGGTTTGGCTACACCTTC
cdr3_aa: CASSYQPGTGFGYTF
v_call: TRBV6-5
clone_size: -
d_call: TRBD1
j_call: TRBJ1-2

cdr3_nt: TGCAGTGCAGGAGGAATAGCGGGGAGCACAGATACGCAGTATTTT
cdr3_aa: CSAGGIAGSTDTQYF
v_call: TRBV20-1
clone_size: -
d_call: TRBD2
j_call: TRBJ2-3

cdr3_nt: TGTGCCAGCAGCTTGGACCGGGGAGAGGGTCAGCCCCAGCATTTT
cdr3_aa: CASSLDRGEGQPQHF
v_call: TRBV27
clone_size: -
d_call: -
j_call: TRBJ1-5

cdr3_nt: TGTGCCAGCAGCTTATCCCAGGGGGCTTACAATGAGCAGTTCTTC
cdr3_aa: CASSLSQGAYNEQFF
v_call: TRBV11-2
clone_size: few
d_call: TRBD1
j_call: TRBJ2-1

cdr3_nt: TGCGCCAGCAGCTTGGGGCGCCTCGGGCCTGGAAACACCATATATTTT
cdr3_aa: CASSLGRLGPGNTIYF
v_call: TRBV5-1
clone_size: -
d_call: -
j_call: TRBJ1-3

cdr3_nt: TGTGCCAGCAGCCCGGACGGATTGAGCACAGATACGCAGTATTTT
cdr3_aa: CASSPDGLSTDTQYF
v_call: TRBV7-2
clone_size: -
d_call: -
j_call: TRBJ2-3

cdr3_nt: TGCGCCAGCAGCTTGGGGTTACATAATCAGCCCCAGCATTTT
cdr3_aa: CASSLGLHNQPQHF
v_call: TRBV5-1
clone_size: -
d_call: -
j_call: TRBJ1-5

cdr3_nt: TGTGCCAGCAGCTATGCGGGGGGGCCGCTTGAGCAGTTCTTC
cdr3_aa: CASSYAGGPLEQFF
v_call: TRBV5-4
clone_size: -
d_call: TRBD2
j_call: TRBJ2-1

cdr3_nt: TGTGCCAGCAGCCAAGGCAACAGGGGGCTCTATGGCTACACCTTC
cdr3_aa: CASSQGNRGLYGYTF
v_call: TRBV4-2
clone_size: -
d_call: TRBD1
j_call: TRBJ1-2

cdr3_nt: TGTGCCAGCAGCTTAGATACAGAAGCTAACTATGGCTACACCTTC
cdr3_aa: CASSLDTEANYGYTF
v_call: TRBV7-8
clone_size: -
d_call: -
j_call: TRBJ1-2

cdr3_nt: TGTGCCAGCAGCTTGGGCAGGACGAACACCGGGGAGCTGTTTTTT
cdr3_aa: CASSLGRTNTGELFF
v_call: TRBV5-1
clone_size: -
d_call: -
j_call: TRBJ2-2

cdr3_nt: TGTGCCACCAGCAGAGATGCAGAGAACACTGAAGCTTTCTTT
cdr3_aa: CATSRDAENTEAFF
v_call: TRBV15
clone_size: -
d_call: -
j_call: TRBJ1-1

cdr3_nt: TGTGCCACCAGCAGAGCGAGGGGGGTCGGGCATCTCGCGGAGACCCAGTACTTC
cdr3_aa: CATSRARGVGHLAETQYF
v_call: TRBV15
clone_size: -
d_call: -
j_call: TRBJ2-5

cdr3_nt: TGCGCCAGCAGCCCCCGACCCTCTTTGGGCGAAGCTTTCTTT
cdr3_aa: CASSPRPSLGEAFF
v_call: TRBV5-1
clone_size: once
d_call: -
j_call: TRBJ1-1

cdr3_nt: TGTGCCAGCAGCGTAGAACTATGGACAGATCAAACCTTC
cdr3_aa: CASSVELWTDQTF
v_call: TRBV9
clone_size: -
d_call: -
j_call: TRBJ1-2

cdr3_nt: TGTGCCAGCAGCCTACCTCCGCCGGTGGGGTATGAAAAACTGTTTTTT
cdr3_aa: CASSLPPPVGYEKLFF
v_call: TRBV6-6
clone_size: -
d_call: -
j_call: TRBJ1-4